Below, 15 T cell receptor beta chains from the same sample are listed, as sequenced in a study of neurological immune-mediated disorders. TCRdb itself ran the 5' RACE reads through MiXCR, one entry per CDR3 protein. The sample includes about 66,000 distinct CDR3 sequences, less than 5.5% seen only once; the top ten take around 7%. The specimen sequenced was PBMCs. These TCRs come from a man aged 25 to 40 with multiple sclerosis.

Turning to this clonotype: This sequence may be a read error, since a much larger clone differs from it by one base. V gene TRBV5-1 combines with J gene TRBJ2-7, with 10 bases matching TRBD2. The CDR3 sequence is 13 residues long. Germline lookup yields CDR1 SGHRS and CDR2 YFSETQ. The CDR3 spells CTSSSGTSDEQYF. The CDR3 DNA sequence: TGCACCAGCAGCTCCGGGACTAGCGACGAGCAGTACTTC.

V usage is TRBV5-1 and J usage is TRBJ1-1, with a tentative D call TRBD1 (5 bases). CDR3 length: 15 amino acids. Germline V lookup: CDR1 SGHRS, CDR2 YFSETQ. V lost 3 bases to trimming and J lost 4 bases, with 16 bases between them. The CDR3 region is CASSSGTEAGTEAFF. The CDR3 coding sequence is TGCGCCAGCAGCTCAGGGACCGAAGCGGGCACTGAAGCTTTCTTT.

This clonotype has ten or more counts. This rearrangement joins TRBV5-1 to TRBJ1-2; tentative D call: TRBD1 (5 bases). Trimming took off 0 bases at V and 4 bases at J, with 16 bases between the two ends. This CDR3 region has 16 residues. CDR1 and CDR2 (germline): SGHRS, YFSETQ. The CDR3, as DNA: TGCGCCAGCAGCTTGGACTCATACGGGGGATCCTATGGCTACACCTTC. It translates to CASSLDSYGGSYGYTF.

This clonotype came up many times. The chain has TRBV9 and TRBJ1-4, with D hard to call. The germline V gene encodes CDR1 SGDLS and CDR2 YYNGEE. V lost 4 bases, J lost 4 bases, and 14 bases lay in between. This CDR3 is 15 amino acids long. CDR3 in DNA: TGTGCCAGCAGCCCGGAGGACTTCCGTAATGAAAAACTGTTTTTT. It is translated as CASSPEDFRNEKLFF. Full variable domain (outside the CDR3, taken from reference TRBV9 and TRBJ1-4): DSGVTQTPKHLITATGQRVTLRCSPRSGDLSVYWYQQSLDQGLQFLIQYYNGEERAKGNILERFSAQQFPDLHSELNLSSLELGDSALYFCASSPEDFRNEKLFFGSGTQLSVL.

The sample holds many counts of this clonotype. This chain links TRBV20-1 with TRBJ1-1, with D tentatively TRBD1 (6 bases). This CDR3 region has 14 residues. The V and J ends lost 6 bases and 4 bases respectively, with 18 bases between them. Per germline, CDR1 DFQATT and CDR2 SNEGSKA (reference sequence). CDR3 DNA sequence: TGCAGTGCCTGCTGGGGGGGCTTTTGCACTGAAGCTTTCTTT. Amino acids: CSACWGGFCTEAFF.

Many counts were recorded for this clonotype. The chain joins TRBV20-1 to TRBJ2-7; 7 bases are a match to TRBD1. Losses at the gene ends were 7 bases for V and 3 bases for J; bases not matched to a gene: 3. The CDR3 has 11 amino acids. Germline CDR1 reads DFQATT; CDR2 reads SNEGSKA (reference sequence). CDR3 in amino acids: CSVRQGYEQYV. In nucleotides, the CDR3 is TGCAGTGTCCGACAGGGCTACGAGCAGTACGTC.

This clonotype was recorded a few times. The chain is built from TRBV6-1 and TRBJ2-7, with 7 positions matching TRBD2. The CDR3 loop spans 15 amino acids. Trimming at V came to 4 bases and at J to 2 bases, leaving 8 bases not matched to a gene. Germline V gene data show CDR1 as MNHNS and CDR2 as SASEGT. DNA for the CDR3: TGTGCCAGCAGTGCGAGGTTCGGGGGGACCTACGAGCAGTACTTC. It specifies CASSARFGGTYEQYF.

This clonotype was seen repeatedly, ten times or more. The CDR3 here is CASRGGRLGEKLFF. The DNA for the CDR3 is TGTGCCAGCAGGGGGGGCAGGCTTGGTGAAAAACTGTTTTTT. This chain links TRBV12-3 or TRBV12-4 with TRBJ1-4; D may be TRBD1 (6 bases). V was cut by 6 bases and J by 7 bases, with 15 bases left in between. The CDR3 runs 14 residues.

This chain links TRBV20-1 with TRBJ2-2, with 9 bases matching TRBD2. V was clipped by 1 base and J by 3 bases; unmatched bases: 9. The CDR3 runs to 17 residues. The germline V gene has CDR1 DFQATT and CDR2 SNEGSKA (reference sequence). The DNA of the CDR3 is TGCAGTGCTAGAGGTTCTCTAGCGGGGTTAGACACCGGGGAGCTGTTTTTT. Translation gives CSARGSLAGLDTGELFF.

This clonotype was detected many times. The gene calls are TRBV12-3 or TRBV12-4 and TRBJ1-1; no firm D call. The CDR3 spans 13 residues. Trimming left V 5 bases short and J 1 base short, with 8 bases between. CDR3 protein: CASSPDKNTEAFF. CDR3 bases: TGTGCCAGCAGTCCCGACAAGAACACTGAAGCTTTCTTT.

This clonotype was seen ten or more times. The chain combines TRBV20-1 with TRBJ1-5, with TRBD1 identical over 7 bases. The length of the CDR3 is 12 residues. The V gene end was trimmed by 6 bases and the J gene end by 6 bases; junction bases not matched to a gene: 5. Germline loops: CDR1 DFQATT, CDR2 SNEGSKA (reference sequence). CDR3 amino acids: CSAVQGSQPQHF. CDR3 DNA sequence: TGCAGTGCAGTACAGGGGAGTCAGCCCCAGCATTTT.

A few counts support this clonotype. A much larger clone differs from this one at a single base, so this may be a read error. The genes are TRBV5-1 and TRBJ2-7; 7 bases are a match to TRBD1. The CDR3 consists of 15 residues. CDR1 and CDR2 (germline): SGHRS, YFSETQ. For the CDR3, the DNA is TGCGCCAGCAGCTTTCGTCAGGTAGGGGGCGGCGAGAAGTACTTC. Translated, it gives CASSFRQVGGGEKYF.

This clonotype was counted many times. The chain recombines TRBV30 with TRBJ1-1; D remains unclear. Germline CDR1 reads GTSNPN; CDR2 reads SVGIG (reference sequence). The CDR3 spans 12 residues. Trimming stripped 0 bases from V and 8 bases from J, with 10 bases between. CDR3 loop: CAWSVGMDEAFF. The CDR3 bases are TGTGCCTGGAGTGTAGGTATGGACGAAGCTTTCTTT. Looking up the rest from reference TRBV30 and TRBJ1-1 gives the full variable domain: SQTIHQWPATLVQPVGSPLSLECTVEGTSNPNLYWYRQAAGRGLQLLFYSVGIGQISSEVPQNLSASRPQDRQFILSSKKLLLSDSGFYLCAWSVGMDEAFFGQGTRLTVV.

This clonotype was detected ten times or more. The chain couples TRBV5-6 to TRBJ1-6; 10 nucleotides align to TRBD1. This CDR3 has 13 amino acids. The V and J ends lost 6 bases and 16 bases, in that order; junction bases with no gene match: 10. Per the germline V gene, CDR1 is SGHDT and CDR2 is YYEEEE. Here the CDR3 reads CASTYTGTGALHF. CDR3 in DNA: TGTGCCAGCACCTACACCGGGACAGGGGCTCTCCACTTT.

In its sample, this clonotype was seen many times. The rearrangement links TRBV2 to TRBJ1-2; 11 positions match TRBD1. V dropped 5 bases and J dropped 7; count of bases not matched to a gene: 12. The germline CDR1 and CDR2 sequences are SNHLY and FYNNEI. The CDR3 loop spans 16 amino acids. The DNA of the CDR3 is TGTGCCAGCAGTCCTGGACAGGGGGCCCTTTCTTCTGGCTACACCTTC. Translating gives CASSPGQGALSSGYTF.